The rows below give T cell receptor beta chains drawn from one sample of a study of blood T cell repertoires in COVID-19. The table came from immunoSEQ multiplex PCR; TCRdb's copy has only in-frame clones and leaves some out. The sample yields around 400,000 clones, roughly 90% seen once. The specimen sequenced was PBMCs or T cells enriched from blood (not recorded which). Every receptor here comes from a woman between 18 and 30 years old who had been exposed to COVID-19. Each CDR3 is given without its conserved first and last residue.

len	v_gene	j_gene	CDR3aa
12	TRBV4-2	TRBJ1-5	ASSHPGTDQPQH
13	TRBV18	TRBJ2-1	ASSPLAGGDNEQF
12	TRBV7-2	TRBJ2-5	ASSLDRGYETQY
15	TRBV28	TRBJ2-3	ASSLSGASGRTDTQY
11	TRBV5-1	TRBJ1-4	ASNPTGTEKLF
11	TRBV9	TRBJ1-2	ASSGRTGGGYT
14	TRBV4-1	TRBJ2-1	ASSRMGQGVGNEQF
13	TRBV28	TRBJ1-5	ASSPTTPFGQPQH
15	TRBV24-1	TRBJ2-1	ATSDPQKGGPYNEQF
13	TRBV27	TRBJ1-5	ASSFDPRANQPQH
12	TRBV6-5	TRBJ1-3	ASSLQGAGNTIY
13	TRBV9	TRBJ1-2	ASSVDGQGDYGYT
13	TRBV7-2	TRBJ1-6	ASSLVGQNNSPLH
13	TRBV5-1	TRBJ2-7	ASSLEGQYTYEQY
12	TRBV19	TRBJ2-3	ASRESQPTDTQY
14	TRBV25-1	TRBJ2-1	ASSTFGLAVHNEQF
13	TRBV15	TRBJ2-7	ATSRGQGEAYEQY
13	TRBV7-3	TRBJ2-1	ASSLERLAHNEQF
12	TRBV24-1	TRBJ2-3	ATSDLRGTDTQY
15	TRBV24-1	TRBJ2-1	ATSDLGPSGGLNEQF
12	TRBV28	TRBJ2-7	ASSPIGTGYEQY
15	TRBV30	TRBJ2-1	AWSVNPTGSPYNEQF
11	TRBV29-1	TRBJ1-1	SGEATGSSEAF